This TCR beta chain was found in a study of blood T cell repertoires in COVID-19. This clone was observed a single time. CDR3 length: 15 amino acids. Germline CDR1 and CDR2: LGHDT and YNNKEL (reference sequence). Trimming removed 4 bases from V and 7 bases from J; junction bases left unmatched: 7. Using immunoSEQ multiplex PCR, the repertoire was profiled, and TCRdb retains in-frame clones only, with some absent. The data hold 200,000 to 250,000 clones, with 80% to 90% observed a single time. The V call is TRBV3-1 (or the pseudogene TRBV3-2), the J call TRBJ1-4; 9 bases are a match to TRBD1. What was sequenced was PBMCs or T cells enriched from blood (not recorded which). The source of this sequence is a woman younger than 30 in a cohort exposed to, infected with or recovered from COVID-19 (not recorded which). CDR3 sequence: CASSPPGQGIEKLFF. The CDR3 coding sequence is TGTGCCAGCAGCCCGCCGGGACAGGGTATTGAAAAACTGTTTTTT.